Included here is one TCR beta chain sequence, with context. The sample is drawn from a study of cytomegalovirus exposure and HLA in healthy donors. Germline CDR1 LNHDA, CDR2 SQIVND (reference sequence). The CDR3 length is 13 residues. Trimming cost V 9 bases and J 3 bases; bases outside gene matches: 5. It was with 60 Vbeta and 13 Jbeta primers that the PCR ran. Libraries were prepared by immunoSEQ multiplex PCR; TCRdb keeps only in-frame clonotypes and omits some of them. Among tens of thousands of clones listed, 83% were seen once. This receptor was taken from a man aged 25 to 40 in good health and CMV-seronegative. The sequenced material came from PBMCs. The V and J genes are TRBV19 and TRBJ1-2, with 9 nucleotides matching TRBD1. The CDR3 protein is CASGGDRDYGYTF. DNA for the CDR3: TGTGCCAGCGGTGGGGACAGGGACTATGGCTACACCTTC.